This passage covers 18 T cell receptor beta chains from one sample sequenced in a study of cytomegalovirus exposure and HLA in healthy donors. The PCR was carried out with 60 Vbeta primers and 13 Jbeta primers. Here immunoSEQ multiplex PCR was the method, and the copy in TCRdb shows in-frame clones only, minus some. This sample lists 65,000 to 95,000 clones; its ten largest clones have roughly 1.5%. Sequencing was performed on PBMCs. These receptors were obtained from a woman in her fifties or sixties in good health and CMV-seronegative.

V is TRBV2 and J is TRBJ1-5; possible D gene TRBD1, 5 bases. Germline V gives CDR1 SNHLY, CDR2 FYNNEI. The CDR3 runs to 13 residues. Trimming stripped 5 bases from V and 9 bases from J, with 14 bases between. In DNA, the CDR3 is TGTGCCAGCAGTCCCCCCGGGGGGTGGCCCCAGCATTTT. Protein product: CASSPPGGWPQHF.

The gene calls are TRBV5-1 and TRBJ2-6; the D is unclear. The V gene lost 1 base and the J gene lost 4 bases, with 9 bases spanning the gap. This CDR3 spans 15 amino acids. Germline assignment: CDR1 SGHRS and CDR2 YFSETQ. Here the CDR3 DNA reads TGCGCCAGCAGCTTGACTGGCGGCGGGGCCAACGTCCTGACTTTC. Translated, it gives CASSLTGGGANVLTF.

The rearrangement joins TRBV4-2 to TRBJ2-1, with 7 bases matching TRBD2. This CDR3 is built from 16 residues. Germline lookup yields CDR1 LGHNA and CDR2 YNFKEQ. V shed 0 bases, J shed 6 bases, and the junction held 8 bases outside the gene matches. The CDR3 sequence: CASSQDEGGLPNEQFF. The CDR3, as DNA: TGTGCCAGCAGCCAAGATGAGGGAGGGCTGCCCAATGAGCAGTTCTTC.

CDR3 region: CASSETGQNQPQHF. CDR3 DNA sequence: TGTGCCAGCAGTGAAACTGGACAGAATCAGCCCCAGCATTTT. This chain links TRBV2 with TRBJ1-5; the D gene is possibly TRBD1 (6 bases). The CDR3 contains 14 residues. Germline V gene lookup returns CDR1 SNHLY and CDR2 FYNNEI. V lost 2 bases, J lost 4 bases, and 9 bases lay in between.

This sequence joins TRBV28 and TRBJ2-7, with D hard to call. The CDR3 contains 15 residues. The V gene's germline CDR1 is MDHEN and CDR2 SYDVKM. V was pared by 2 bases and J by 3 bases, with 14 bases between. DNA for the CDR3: TGTGCCAGCAGTTTAGGGCTTTCGAGTCTCTACGAGCAGTACTTC. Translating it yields CASSLGLSSLYEQYF.

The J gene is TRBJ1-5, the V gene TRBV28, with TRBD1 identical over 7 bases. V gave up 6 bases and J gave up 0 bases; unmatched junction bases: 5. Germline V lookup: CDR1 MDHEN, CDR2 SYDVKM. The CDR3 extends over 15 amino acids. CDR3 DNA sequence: TGTGCCAGCAGCCCGGGACAGCTTAGCAATCAGCCCCAGCATTTT. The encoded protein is CASSPGQLSNQPQHF.

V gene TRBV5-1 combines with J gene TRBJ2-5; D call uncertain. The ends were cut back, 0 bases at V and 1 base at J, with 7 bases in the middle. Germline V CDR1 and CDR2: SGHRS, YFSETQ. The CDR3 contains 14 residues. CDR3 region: CASSLVLSQETQYF. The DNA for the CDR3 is TGCGCCAGCAGCTTGGTGCTCAGCCAAGAGACCCAGTACTTC.

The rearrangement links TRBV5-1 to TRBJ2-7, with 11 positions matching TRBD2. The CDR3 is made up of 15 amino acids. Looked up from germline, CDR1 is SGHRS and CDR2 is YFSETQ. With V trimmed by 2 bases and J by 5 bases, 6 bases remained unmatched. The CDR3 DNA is TGCGCCAGCAGCTTTATCCTAGCGGGAGGTAACGAGCAGTACTTC. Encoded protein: CASSFILAGGNEQYF.

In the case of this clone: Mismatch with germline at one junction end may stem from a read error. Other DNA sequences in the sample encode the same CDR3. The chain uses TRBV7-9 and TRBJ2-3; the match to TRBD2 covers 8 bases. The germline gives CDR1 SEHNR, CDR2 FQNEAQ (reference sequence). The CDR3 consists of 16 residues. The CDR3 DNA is TGTGCCAGCAGCTTATCGGGAGGGAGGGGCACGGATACGCAGTATTTT. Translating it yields CASSLSGGRGTDTQYF.

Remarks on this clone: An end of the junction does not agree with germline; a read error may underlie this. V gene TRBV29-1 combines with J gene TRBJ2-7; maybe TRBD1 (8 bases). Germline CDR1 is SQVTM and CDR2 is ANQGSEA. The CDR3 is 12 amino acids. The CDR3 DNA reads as TGCAGCGTTGGGGAGGGGCCGGGACAGGCGGAGTTC. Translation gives CSVGEGPGQAEF.

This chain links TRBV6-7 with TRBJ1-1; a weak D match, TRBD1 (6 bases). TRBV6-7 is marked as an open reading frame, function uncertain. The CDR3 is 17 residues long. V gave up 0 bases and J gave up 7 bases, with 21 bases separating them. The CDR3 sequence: CASSYSLPSRGFSEAFF. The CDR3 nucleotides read TGTGCCAGCAGTTACTCGCTGCCAAGTAGGGGGTTTAGTGAAGCTTTCTTT.

The CDR3 protein is CASSYSRTSVSDTQYF. CDR3 nucleotides: TGTGCCAGCAGTTACTCGAGGACTAGCGTCTCAGATACGCAGTATTTT. The rearrangement uses TRBV6-5 and TRBJ2-3, with TRBD2 matching over 9 bases. V lost 0 bases and J lost 4; bases outside the gene matches: 5. Germline values: CDR1 MNHEY, CDR2 SVGAGI. The CDR3 contains 16 residues.

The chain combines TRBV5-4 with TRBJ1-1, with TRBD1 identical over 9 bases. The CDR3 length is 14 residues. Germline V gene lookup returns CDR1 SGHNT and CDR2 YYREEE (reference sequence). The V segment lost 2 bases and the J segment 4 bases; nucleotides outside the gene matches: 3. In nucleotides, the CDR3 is TGTGCCAGCAGCTTAAGACAGGGGGTCACTGAAGCTTTCTTT. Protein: CASSLRQGVTEAFF.

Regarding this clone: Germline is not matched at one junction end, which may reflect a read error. CDR3 loop: CAVNRGNNNCGYTF. CDR3 DNA: TGTGCCGTCAATCGAGGAAATAATAACTGTGGCTACACCTTC. This rearrangement joins TRBV6-6 to TRBJ1-2; D unclear. In germline, CDR1 is MNHNY, CDR2 SVGAGI (reference sequence). The CDR3 spans 14 residues.

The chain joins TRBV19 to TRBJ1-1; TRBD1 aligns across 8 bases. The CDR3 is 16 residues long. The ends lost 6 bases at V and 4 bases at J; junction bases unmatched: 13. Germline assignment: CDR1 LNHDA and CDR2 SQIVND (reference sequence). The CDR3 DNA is TGTGCCAGTAGCCACCTCCTTGGGACAGGAGGCACTGAAGCTTTCTTT. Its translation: CASSHLLGTGGTEAFF.

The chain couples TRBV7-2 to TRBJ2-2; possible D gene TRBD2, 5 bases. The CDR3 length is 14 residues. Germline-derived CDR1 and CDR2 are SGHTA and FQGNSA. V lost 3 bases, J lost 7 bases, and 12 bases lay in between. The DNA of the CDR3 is TGTGCCAGCAGCTTTCAGGAAGGGAGCGGGGAGCTGTTTTTT. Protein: CASSFQEGSGELFF.

CDR3 nucleotide sequence: TGTGCCAGCAGCTTTGCAGGGGTGGAGAACACAGATACGCAGTATTTT. Translating gives CASSFAGVENTDTQYF. This chain joins TRBV11-2 and TRBJ2-3; D may be TRBD1 (6 bases). The length of the CDR3 is 16 residues. Germline values: CDR1 SGHAT, CDR2 FQNNGV. Deletions cut 3 bases from V and 2 bases from J, with 15 bases between. Supplemented by reference TRBV11-2 and TRBJ2-3, the full variable domain reads EAGVAQSPRYKIIEKRQSVAFWCNPISGHATLYWYQQILGQGPKLLIQFQNNGVVDDSQLPKDRFSAERLKGVDSTLKIQPAKLEDSAVYLCASSFAGVENTDTQYFGPGTRLTVL.

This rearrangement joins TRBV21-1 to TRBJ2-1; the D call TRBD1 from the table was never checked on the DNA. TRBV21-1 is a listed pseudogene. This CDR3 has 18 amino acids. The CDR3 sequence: CASSKQGPGQGSYNEQFF. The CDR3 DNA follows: TGTGCCAGCAGCAAACAGGGACCGGGACAGGGCTCCTACAATGAGCAGTTCTTC.